The next 27 T cell receptor beta chains were all read from a single sample in a study of T cells after yellow fever vaccination. MiXCR, applied by TCRdb to the 5' RACE reads, yields one record per CDR3 protein. In the table there are around 320,000 distinct CDR3 sequences, 3.5% to 4.5% of which are singletons. The input for sequencing was PBMCs, taken 15 days after the yellow fever booster vaccination. Receptors were obtained from a man between 18 and 29 years old who received the YFV17D yellow fever vaccine.

This clonotype appeared many times. The chain combines TRBV12-3 or TRBV12-4 with TRBJ2-7; possibly TRBD1 for D (6 bases). This CDR3 spans 13 amino acids. Trimming took off 4 bases at V and 0 bases at J, with 7 bases between the two ends. The CDR3 DNA reads as TGTGCCAGCAGTTGGGACACCTCCTACGAGCAGTACGTC. Translating it yields CASSWDTSYEQYV.

This clonotype occurred a few times. J is TRBJ2-2 and V is TRBV4-3; TRBD2 matches at 8 bases. J gave up 6 bases and V 2 bases, and 8 bases lay outside the gene matches. The CDR3 is made up of 16 amino acids. Germline CDR1 LGHNA, CDR2 YSLEER. In DNA form, the CDR3 reads TGCGCCAGCAGCCAAATCACGGGGGGGCCGGCCGGGGAGCTGTTTTTT. Its protein is CASSQITGGPAGELFF.

This clonotype has a handful of counts. The CDR3 loop reads CASSYLATGSRNEQYF. In nucleotides, the CDR3 is TGTGCCAGCAGTTACCTTGCGACGGGGAGCAGAAACGAGCAGTACTTC. The chain links TRBV6-6 to TRBJ2-7; a possible D gene is TRBD2 (5 bases). CDR1 and CDR2 (germline): MNHNY, SVGAGI (reference sequence). V gave up 2 bases and J gave up 5 bases, with 19 bases separating them. The CDR3 totals 16 residues.

This clonotype has a handful of counts. The V call is TRBV7-9, the J call TRBJ2-6, with 9 nucleotides matching TRBD1. The germline CDR1 and CDR2 sequences are SEHNR and FQNEAQ (reference sequence). The CDR3 runs 15 residues. V lost 5 bases and J lost 13; bases outside the gene matches: 12. The CDR3 DNA is TGTGCCAGCAGCGAAGGGACAGGGTGGACGCGGGTCCTGACTTTC. Protein sequence: CASSEGTGWTRVLTF.

This clonotype was found a few times. The chain is built from TRBV12-3 or TRBV12-4 and TRBJ2-1; D tentatively reads TRBD1 or TRBD2 (5 bases each). The CDR3 runs 14 residues. V lost 4 bases to trimming and J lost 4 bases, with 11 bases between them. The CDR3 DNA is TGTGCCAGCAGTTCAGGGACCAGTTACAATGAGCAGTTCTTC. Translation: CASSSGTSYNEQFF.

This clonotype showed up many times. V usage is TRBV9 and J usage is TRBJ2-3; possible D gene TRBD2, 5 bases. Per germline, CDR1 SGDLS and CDR2 YYNGEE. V was trimmed by 5 bases and J by 6 bases, leaving 13 bases between them. CDR3 size: 13 residues. The CDR3 DNA sequence: TGTGCCAGCAGAGCAACGGGGTCGGATACGCAGTATTTT. Protein: CASRATGSDTQYF.

This clonotype was picked up many times. V and J are TRBV7-3 and TRBJ1-1; a weak D match, TRBD1 (6 bases). V was shortened by 3 bases and J by 1 base, with 9 bases between the two germline ends. The CDR3 extends over 14 amino acids. CDR1 and CDR2 (germline): SGHTA, FQGTGA. As DNA, the CDR3 is TGTGCCAGCAGCTTCGGGACACCGAACACTGAAGCTTTCTTT. Translated, it gives CASSFGTPNTEAFF.

This clonotype occurred many times. This chain joins TRBV5-1 and TRBJ2-7; 7 bases are shared with TRBD1. There are 14 residues in the CDR3. Germline V gives CDR1 SGHRS, CDR2 YFSETQ. Trimming cost V 4 bases and J 2 bases; bases outside gene matches: 6. The CDR3 reads CASSADRVAYEQYF. CDR3 sequence (DNA): TGCGCCAGCAGCGCCGACAGGGTCGCCTACGAGCAGTACTTC.

The chain links TRBV7-6 to TRBJ1-1, with a tentative D call TRBD1 (5 bases). The germline V and J ends were trimmed by 1 base and 4 bases, with 13 bases remaining between them. Germline V CDR1 and CDR2: SGHVS, FNYEAQ. The CDR3 is 15 residues long. In nucleotides, the CDR3 is TGTGCCAGCAGCTTAGATCCACAGGAGGTCACTGAAGCTTTCTTT. Protein: CASSLDPQEVTEAFF.

The chain is built from TRBV6-4 and TRBJ2-3; D unresolved. Germline assignment: CDR1 MRHNA and CDR2 SNTAGT. Deletions cut 5 bases from V and 10 bases from J, with 16 bases between. The CDR3 consists of 13 residues. The CDR3 region is CASSPESDGSQYF. CDR3 DNA sequence: TGTGCCAGCAGTCCCGAATCAGACGGGTCGCAGTATTTT.

V and J are TRBV20-1 and TRBJ2-3, with D tentatively TRBD1 or TRBD2 (5 bases each). The V end was cut by 5 bases, the J end by 0 bases, with 18 bases between. Germline CDR1 is DFQATT and CDR2 is SNEGSKA (reference sequence). CDR3 length equals 16 residues. As DNA, the CDR3 is TGCAGTGCTTCCCTTCGGGGCGGAACTAGCACAGATACGCAGTATTTT. Protein sequence: CSASLRGGTSTDTQYF.

This clonotype was observed many times. The gene calls are TRBV20-1 and TRBJ2-3, with a weak D call TRBD1 (8 bases). Germline V gene lookup returns CDR1 DFQATT and CDR2 SNEGSKA (reference sequence). The CDR3 sequence is 13 residues long. The V gene lost 4 bases and the J gene lost 5 bases, with 13 bases spanning the gap. For the CDR3, the DNA is TGCAGTGCTAAAACAGGGGGGGTAGATACGCAGTATTTT. Translating gives CSAKTGGVDTQYF.

This clonotype was counted between two and nine times. CDR3 sequence reads: CASSEDGTGGNEQFF. The DNA of the CDR3 is TGTGCCAGCAGTGAAGATGGGACAGGGGGCAATGAGCAGTTCTTC. The chain recombines TRBV25-1 with TRBJ2-1; 11 bases are shared with TRBD1. The CDR3 runs 15 residues. Germline lookup yields CDR1 MGHDK and CDR2 SYGVNS. V shed 2 bases and J 6 bases; nucleotides not matched to a gene: 3.

The chain employs TRBV6-5 and TRBJ1-3; D is uncertain. V was clipped by 2 bases and J by 0 bases, with 8 bases between them. The CDR3 covers 15 residues. Looked up from germline, CDR1 is MNHEY and CDR2 is SVGAGI. The CDR3 reads CASSYGSPSGNTIYF. For the CDR3, the DNA is TGTGCCAGCAGTTACGGCTCTCCCTCTGGAAACACCATATATTTT.

The table lists this clonotype with many counts. This chain uses TRBV12-3 or TRBV12-4 with TRBJ1-6; D perhaps matches TRBD1 (5 bases). Trimming pared 6 bases from V and 7 bases from J, leaving 16 bases between. The CDR3 consists of 15 residues. The CDR3 DNA is TGTGCCAGCAGATCTACGGGACGGCTGAATTCACCCCTCCACTTT. It encodes CASRSTGRLNSPLHF.

In its sample, this clonotype was seen many times. This chain uses TRBV6-2 or TRBV6-3 with TRBJ2-3, with D hard to call. Per the germline V gene, CDR1 is MNHEY and CDR2 is SVGEGT. This CDR3 is built from 11 residues. The V and J ends lost 6 bases and 2 bases respectively, with 3 bases between them. The chain's CDR3 is CASSHTDTQYF. The CDR3 coding sequence is TGTGCCAGCAGCCACACAGATACGCAGTATTTT.

This clonotype was seen only a few times. The chain links TRBV30 to TRBJ1-5; D remains unclear. Germline V lookup: CDR1 GTSNPN, CDR2 SVGIG (reference sequence). The CDR3 covers 13 residues. Trimming took 2 bases from V and 3 from J, leaving 8 bases between them. The CDR3 DNA reads as TGTGCCTGGAGTCCCCTCGACAATCAGCCCCAGCATTTT. Residues: CAWSPLDNQPQHF.

This clonotype showed up just a few times. The CDR3 is CASSSGDRFTDTQYF. The CDR3 nucleotides are TGTGCCAGCAGCTCCGGGGACAGATTCACAGATACGCAGTATTTT. The V and J genes are TRBV6-5 and TRBJ2-3, with 7 bases lining up with TRBD1. The V and J ends lost 6 bases and 2 bases, in that order; junction bases with no gene match: 8. Looked up from germline, CDR1 is MNHEY and CDR2 is SVGAGI. CDR3 length: 15 amino acids.

This clonotype appeared many times. The V gene is TRBV5-4, the J gene TRBJ2-1; TRBD2 matches 9 bases. Germline CDR1 and CDR2: SGHNT and YYREEE (reference sequence). The CDR3 runs to 16 residues. V gave up 4 bases and J gave up 5 bases; unmatched junction bases: 10. This CDR3 is CASSTGIGGGDNEQFF. In DNA, the CDR3 is TGTGCCAGCAGCACTGGTATCGGCGGGGGGGACAATGAGCAGTTCTTC.

This clonotype was counted a few times. This sequence joins TRBV15 and TRBJ2-5; 8 nucleotides align to TRBD2. The junction had 11 bases not matched to a gene; V was cut back by 3 bases and J by 2 bases. Germline CDR1 is LNHNV and CDR2 is YYDKDF (reference sequence). The CDR3 loop spans 17 amino acids. In DNA form, the CDR3 reads TGTGCCACCAGCAGTCTCGTCACTAGCGGTGATCAAGAGACCCAGTACTTC. Translated: CATSSLVTSGDQETQYF.

The chain has TRBV27 and TRBJ1-1; 8 nucleotides line up with TRBD1. This CDR3 has 16 residues. Germline assignment: CDR1 MNHEY and CDR2 SMNVEV (reference sequence). V lost 5 bases to trimming and J lost 1 base; unmatched junction nucleotides: 9. The CDR3 region has the DNA TGTGCCAGCAGTCCCGCCCGGGACAGGACGAACACTGAAGCTTTCTTT. This encodes CASSPARDRTNTEAFF.

This clonotype has only a few counts. The chain recombines TRBV6-2 or TRBV6-3 with TRBJ1-2; no clear D gene. The CDR3 runs 11 residues. V shed 2 bases and J shed 4 bases, with 2 bases lying between them. CDR1 and CDR2 (germline): MNHEY, SVGEGT. CDR3 DNA: TGTGCCAGCAGTTACGGCTATGGCTACACCTTC. Translation: CASSYGYGYTF.

V and J are TRBV4-3 and TRBJ2-3, with D tentatively TRBD1 or TRBD2 (6 bases each). The CDR3 runs to 15 residues. V was shortened by 4 bases and J by 5 bases, with 16 bases between the two germline ends. Germline values: CDR1 LGHNA, CDR2 YSLEER. The CDR3 bases are TGCGCCAGCAGCCTAGTAGGGGGGATTGTAGATACGCAGTATTTT. It translates to CASSLVGGIVDTQYF.

This clonotype was picked up a small number of times. J is TRBJ1-6 and V is TRBV5-6, with unresolved D. The length of the CDR3 is 15 residues. V lost 4 bases to trimming and J lost 7 bases, with 15 bases between them. In germline, CDR1 is SGHDT, CDR2 YYEEEE. DNA of the CDR3: TGTGCCAGCAGCCGACGTGGGGTAGACAATTCACCCCTCCACTTT. Residues: CASSRRGVDNSPLHF.

The rearrangement uses TRBV7-2 and TRBJ2-5, with TRBD2 identical over 9 bases. With V trimmed by 2 bases and J by 5 bases, 9 bases remained unmatched. The CDR3 extends over 16 amino acids. Germline values: CDR1 SGHTA, CDR2 FQGNSA. Here the CDR3 DNA reads TGTGCCAGCAGCTTAATGTCCGCGGGGGGGCCTGAGACCCAGTACTTC. As protein: CASSLMSAGGPETQYF. Full variable domain (rest looked up from reference TRBV7-2 and TRBJ2-5): GAGVSQSPSNKVTEKGKDVELRCDPISGHTALYWYRQSLGQGLEFLIYFQGNSAPDKSGLPSDRFSAERTGGSVSTLTIQRTQQEDSAVYLCASSLMSAGGPETQYFGPGTRLLVL.

This rearrangement joins TRBV18 to TRBJ1-1; D is unresolved. Per the germline V gene, CDR1 is KGHSH and CDR2 is LQKENI. This CDR3 contains 13 residues. V lost 6 bases and J lost 3, with 11 bases in between. The CDR3 loop reads CASSKNGDTEAFF. The CDR3 DNA reads TGTGCCAGCTCCAAAAACGGAGACACTGAAGCTTTCTTT.

As regards this clonotype: A much bigger clone sits one base away, suggesting this may be a read error. The rearrangement uses TRBV10-3 and TRBJ2-1; 9 bases agree with TRBD2. Germline V gene data show CDR1 as ENHRY and CDR2 as SYGVKD. The CDR3 covers 15 residues. The chain's CDR3 is CAISEERGAYNEQLF. DNA for the CDR3: TGTGCCATCAGTGAGGAGCGGGGGGCCTACAATGAGCAGTTATTC.